The clone carrying this TCR beta chain was picked up one time. No antigen is known for it. This entry is derived from a study of cytomegalovirus exposure and HLA in healthy donors. Both 60 Vbeta primers and 13 Jbeta primers went into the PCR. Generated by immunoSEQ multiplex PCR, the TCRdb table keeps only in-frame clones and is missing some. In the table there are roughly 110,000 clones, over 60% of which are singletons. Study-level findings and limits: Several V segments, TRBV6-2 and TRBV6-3 among them, could not be told apart and were dropped. The study put 150 to 200 TCR beta chains on its list as cytomegalovirus-associated. Certain sequence variants were highly shared and formed a cluster, and this cluster was likely a sequencing artifact.

Germline values: CDR1 SGHNT, CDR2 YYREEE (reference sequence). The CDR3 is made up of 15 amino acids. Unmatched junction bases numbered 6, after V lost 4 bases and J lost 3 bases. The specimen sequenced was PBMCs. This chain uses TRBV5-4 with TRBJ1-1, with 10 bases identical to TRBD1. The sequence was obtained from a woman in her twenties or thirties in good health and CMV-seronegative. This chain's CDR3 is CASSADRGLDTEAFF. The CDR3 nucleotides are TGTGCCAGCAGCGCAGACAGGGGGCTGGACACTGAAGCTTTCTTT.